This T cell receptor (beta chain) is drawn from a study of T-cell reconstitution after alpha-beta-depleted transplantation in children. This clonotype turned up a few times. The length of the CDR3 is 14 residues. V was clipped by 6 bases and J by 5 bases, with 14 bases between them. A library of TCRbeta sequences, prepared with unique molecular identifiers, was generated. Via MiXCR, TCRdb re-called the PCR reads, giving one row per CDR3 protein. The table has almost 500,000 distinct CDR3 sequences, about an eighth seen once. The chain couples TRBV12-3 or TRBV12-4 to TRBJ2-1; a possible D gene is TRBD2 (6 bases). The TCR was taken from a human donor who donated a stem cell graft to a child with combined immunodeficiency. Specimen: PBMCs from the stem cell graft donor, collected from the stem cell graft. The CDR3 here is CASRVHGSHNEQFF. For the CDR3, the DNA is TGTGCCAGCAGAGTCCACGGGAGTCACAATGAGCAGTTCTTC.